The clone carrying this TCR beta chain was detected many times. Its antigen is undetermined. This entry comes from a study of regulatory T cells in long-lasting Graves disease. Study conclusions and caveats: Among samples with persistent disease, TRBV28, TRBJ1-2 and TRBJ2-5 were favored.

The time point here: newly diagnosed GD, antithyroid drugs for less than 3 months. Making the TCR library involved RNA that had been extracted from PBMCs. The source of the patients was an endocrinology department in Xi'an, China. The CDR3 extends over 15 amino acids. Trimming left V 3 bases short and J 3 bases short, with 12 bases between. Germline V gene lookup returns CDR1 SGHTA and CDR2 FQGNSA. Assembly of TCR beta libraries relied on iRepertoire HTBI primers together with Arm-PCR of CDR3 regions. MiXCR was run by TCRdb on the multiplex PCR reads, yielding one entry per CDR3 protein. The repertoire has around 250,000 distinct CDR3 sequences, roughly 18% of them found once; the top ten carry roughly a fifth.

This chain uses TRBV7-2 with TRBJ1-3; D ambiguous. The source of this sequence is a female donor with Graves disease. The specimen was peripheral blood mononuclear cells (PBMCs), collected at new diagnosis, from a patient treated with antithyroid drugs. This chain's CDR3 is CASSFTVLGGNTIYF. DNA for the CDR3: TGTGCCAGCAGCTTCACGGTCTTGGGTGGAAACACCATATATTTT. Full variable domain (outside the CDR3, taken from reference TRBV7-2 and TRBJ1-3): GAGVSQSPSNKVTEKGKDVELRCDPISGHTALYWYRQSLGQGLEFLIYFQGNSAPDKSGLPSDRFSAERTGGSVSTLTIQRTQQEDSAVYLCASSFTVLGGNTIYFGEGSWLTVV.